Reported below is one T cell receptor beta chain. What it binds is unknown. The data were taken from a study of cytomegalovirus exposure and HLA in healthy donors. In the PCR, 60 Vbeta and 13 Jbeta primers were used. Data came from immunoSEQ multiplex PCR; TCRdb stores just in-frame clones and leaves some out. The sample has fewer than 120,000 clones, around 76% seen once; the top ten hold 13%. Whole-study findings and limits: Cytomegalovirus association was assigned to more than 150 TCR beta chains.

V trimming: 0 bases; J trimming: 4 bases; junction bases outside the gene matches: 4. Germline V lookup: CDR1 SGHTA, CDR2 FQGNSA. This CDR3 comprises 16 residues. The specimen sequenced was PBMCs. This clonotype was obtained from a man aged 30 to 39 in good health and CMV-seropositive. V is TRBV7-2 and J is TRBJ2-5, with 11 bases lining up with TRBD1. CDR3 DNA sequence: TGTGCCAGCAGCTTAGCAGGGGGGACAGGGGGAGAGACCCAGTACTTC. Its protein is CASSLAGGTGGETQYF.